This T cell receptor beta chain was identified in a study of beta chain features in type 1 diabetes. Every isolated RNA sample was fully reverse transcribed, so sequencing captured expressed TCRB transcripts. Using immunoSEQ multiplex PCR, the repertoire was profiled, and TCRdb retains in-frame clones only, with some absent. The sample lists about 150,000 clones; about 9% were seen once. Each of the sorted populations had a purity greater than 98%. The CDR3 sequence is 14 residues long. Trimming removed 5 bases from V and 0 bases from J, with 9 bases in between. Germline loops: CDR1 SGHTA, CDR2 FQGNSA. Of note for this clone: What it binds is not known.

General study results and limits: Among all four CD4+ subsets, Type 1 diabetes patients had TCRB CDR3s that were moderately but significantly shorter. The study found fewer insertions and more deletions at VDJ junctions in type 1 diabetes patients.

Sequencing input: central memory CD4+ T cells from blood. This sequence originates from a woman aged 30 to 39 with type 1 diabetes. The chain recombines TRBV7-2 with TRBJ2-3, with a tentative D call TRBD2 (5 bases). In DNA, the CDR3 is TGTGCCAGCAGCACTAGTCAGAGCACAGATACGCAGTATTTT. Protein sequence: CASSTSQSTDTQYF.